Each of the 23 T cell receptor beta chains below was sequenced from the same sample in a study of cytomegalovirus exposure and HLA in healthy donors. Profiling relied on immunoSEQ multiplex PCR, and the TCRdb table lists in-frame clones only, not all of them. The sample carries over 250,000 clones, around 86% recorded once. The sample taken for sequencing was PBMCs. The source is a woman aged 18-30 years in good health and CMV-seronegative.

This chain connects TRBV27 to TRBJ1-2, with no clear D. Trimming took off 0 bases at V and 2 bases at J, with 7 bases between the two ends. This CDR3 comprises 14 residues. Germline V lookup: CDR1 MNHEY, CDR2 SMNVEV (reference sequence). The CDR3 DNA reads TGTGCCAGCAGTTTATCCGCACAGAACTATGGCTACACCTTC. It encodes CASSLSAQNYGYTF.

The V call is TRBV5-6, the J call TRBJ2-3; 7 bases line up with TRBD1. Germline V gene sequence: CDR1 SGHDT, CDR2 YYEEEE. Trimming removed 6 bases from V and 4 bases from J; junction bases left unmatched: 5. There are 13 residues in the CDR3. The DNA of the CDR3 is TGTGCCAGCATCACTCAGGGGGCAGATACGCAGTATTTT. Translation: CASITQGADTQYF.

This chain connects TRBV14 to TRBJ2-7; D uncertain. Germline values: CDR1 SGHDN, CDR2 FVKESK. The CDR3 is made up of 13 amino acids. The V and J ends lost 3 bases and 12 bases respectively, with 18 bases between them. Here the CDR3 DNA reads TGTGCCAGCAGCCAGTCGTCCCCTGCGAGCACGTACTTC. Its translation: CASSQSSPASTYF.

This clone was observed a few times. The V gene is TRBV28, the J gene TRBJ1-6, with 11 bases aligning to TRBD1. The CDR3 runs to 15 residues. V lost 7 bases and J lost 10; bases outside the gene matches: 9. Germline V CDR1 and CDR2: MDHEN, SYDVKM. Here the CDR3 reads CASITGQGVRSPLHF. DNA for the CDR3: TGTGCCAGCATTACGGGACAGGGGGTCAGATCACCCCTCCACTTT.

Only one count was recorded for this clone. The V gene is TRBV6-5, the J gene TRBJ1-3; 7 bases agree with TRBD1. Germline CDR1 reads MNHEY; CDR2 reads SVGAGI. Losses at the gene ends were 0 bases for V and 3 bases for J; bases not matched to a gene: 5. This CDR3 contains 16 residues. The CDR3 is CASSYSGGSDGNTIYF. In nucleotides, the CDR3 is TGTGCCAGCAGTTACTCAGGGGGCAGTGATGGAAACACCATATATTTT.

This chain joins TRBV6-6 and TRBJ1-4, with a tentative D call TRBD1 (5 bases). V lost 6 bases and J lost 8, with 16 bases in between. CDR1 is MNHNY, CDR2 SVGAGI, per germline (reference sequence). The CDR3 is made up of 14 amino acids. The CDR3 loop reads CASSPFLGGEKLFF. The CDR3 nucleotides are TGTGCCAGCAGCCCCTTCTTGGGGGGGGAAAAACTGTTTTTT.

J is TRBJ2-5 and V is TRBV5-1, with unresolved D. This CDR3 has 12 amino acids. Germline V gene sequence: CDR1 SGHRS, CDR2 YFSETQ. The V end was cut by 4 bases, the J end by 8 bases, with 12 bases between. The CDR3 here is CASSAVVGTQYF. In DNA form, the CDR3 reads TGCGCCAGCAGCGCGGTGGTGGGTACCCAGTACTTC.

The CDR3 reads CASSGETDSFFGEKLFF. CDR3 coding DNA: TGTGCCAGCAGCGGAGAGACGGACAGTTTCTTTGGGGAAAAACTGTTTTTT. The V call is TRBV9, the J call TRBJ1-4; D might be TRBD1 (6 bases). There are 17 residues in the CDR3. V was clipped by 3 bases and J by 8 bases, with 23 bases between them. The germline gives CDR1 SGDLS, CDR2 YYNGEE. The variable domain in full, completed from reference TRBV9 and TRBJ1-4, reads DSGVTQTPKHLITATGQRVTLRCSPRSGDLSVYWYQQSLDQGLQFLIQYYNGEERAKGNILERFSAQQFPDLHSELNLSSLELGDSALYFCASSGETDSFFGEKLFFGSGTQLSVL.

Here the CDR3 reads CASSQGGPGGLTYEQYF. DNA for the CDR3: TGCGCCAGCAGCCAAGGGGGTCCGGGGGGCCTCACCTACGAGCAGTACTTC. J is TRBJ2-7 and V is TRBV4-3; perhaps TRBD2 as D (7 bases). The length of the CDR3 is 17 residues. Looked up from germline, CDR1 is LGHNA and CDR2 is YSLEER. V was clipped by 1 base and J by 2 bases, with 18 bases between them.

The chain recombines TRBV5-1 with TRBJ2-1, with D unresolved. V lost 3 bases and J 0 bases, leaving 7 bases between the germline ends. CDR3 length equals 14 residues. Germline V gene data show CDR1 as SGHRS and CDR2 as YFSETQ. As DNA, the CDR3 is TGCGCCAGCAGCTCCACTGGCTCCTACAATGAGCAGTTCTTC. Protein sequence: CASSSTGSYNEQFF. The full variable domain, in which reference TRBV5-1 and TRBJ2-1 provide the parts outside the CDR3, is KAGVTQTPRYLIKTRGQQVTLSCSPISGHRSVSWYQQTPGQGLQFLFEYFSETQRNKGNFPGRFSGRQFSNSRSEMNVSTLELGDSALYLCASSSTGSYNEQFFGPGTRLTVL.

In this sample, this clone turned up once. This chain joins TRBV10-3 and TRBJ2-1; a possible D gene is TRBD1 (6 bases). The ends were cut back, 4 bases at V and 8 bases at J, with 15 bases in the middle. The CDR3 sequence is 14 residues long. Germline V CDR1 and CDR2: ENHRY, SYGVKD. The CDR3 bases are TGTGCCATCAGTGTCCAGGGGAGCAGCGATGAGCAGTTCTTC. This gives the protein CAISVQGSSDEQFF.

This sequence joins TRBV6-5 and TRBJ2-7; 7 nucleotides match TRBD1. The V and J ends lost 2 bases and 1 base, in that order; junction bases with no gene match: 2. Germline values: CDR1 MNHEY, CDR2 SVGAGI. The CDR3 spans 14 residues. CDR3 region: CASSYNRGSYEQYF. CDR3 in DNA: TGTGCCAGCAGTTACAACAGGGGATCCTACGAGCAGTACTTC.

This clone was observed at least ten times. This chain uses TRBV4-3 with TRBJ1-6; 9 bases align to TRBD1. J gave up 7 bases and V 4 bases, and 8 bases lay outside the gene matches. Germline CDR1 reads LGHNA; CDR2 reads YSLEER. The CDR3 contains 16 residues. The CDR3 loop reads CASSPEPGTGNSPLHF. CDR3 bases: TGCGCCAGCAGCCCAGAGCCCGGGACAGGGAATTCACCCCTCCACTTT.

The count of this clone is one. The rearrangement uses TRBV7-8 and TRBJ2-7, with 10 bases that match TRBD1. Germline trimming cut 4 bases from V and 5 bases from J; bases unmatched to any gene: 8. Germline V gene data show CDR1 as SGHVS and CDR2 as FQNEAQ. The CDR3 is 15 residues long. The CDR3 here is CASSSAGTGDHEQYF. The CDR3 region has the DNA TGTGCCAGCAGCTCCGCCGGGACAGGGGACCACGAGCAGTACTTC.

The V and J genes are TRBV30 and TRBJ1-5; TRBD1 matches at 7 bases. Germline CDR1 is GTSNPN and CDR2 is SVGIG (reference sequence). There are 16 residues in the CDR3. V lost 2 bases and J lost 5; bases outside the gene matches: 12. The CDR3 nucleotides read TGTGCCTGGAGTCCAATCCCAGGGGGGAGAGATCAGCCCCAGCATTTT. Translation gives CAWSPIPGGRDQPQHF.

This chain joins TRBV28 and TRBJ1-5; 8 nucleotides align to TRBD1. The CDR3 covers 15 residues. With 3 bases clipped from V and 6 bases from J, the junction kept 7 bases outside the gene matches. CDR1 is MDHEN and CDR2 is SYDVKM in the germline V gene. Here the CDR3 reads CASSFGQGEVQPQHF. CDR3 in DNA: TGTGCCAGCAGTTTTGGACAGGGAGAAGTTCAGCCCCAGCATTTT.

The V gene is TRBV4-3, the J gene TRBJ1-4, with D uncertain. Trimming pared 0 bases from V and 8 bases from J, leaving 16 bases between. This CDR3 has 16 residues. The germline gives CDR1 LGHNA, CDR2 YSLEER. The CDR3 reads CASSQEVSGVGEKLFF. The CDR3 nucleotides are TGCGCCAGCAGCCAAGAAGTGTCCGGGGTCGGAGAAAAACTGTTTTTT.

The chain links TRBV7-6 to TRBJ1-1, with no clear D. The CDR3 has 13 residues. The germline V gene has CDR1 SGHVS and CDR2 FNYEAQ. Trimming removed 5 bases at V and 2 bases at J, with 9 bases between. Here the CDR3 reads CASSPISNTEAFF. The DNA for the CDR3 is TGTGCCAGCAGCCCTATAAGTAACACTGAAGCTTTCTTT.

This chain links TRBV7-8 with TRBJ1-2, with 7 bases fitting TRBD1. CDR1 is SGHVS, CDR2 FQNEAQ, per germline. This CDR3 region has 14 residues. The V segment lost 5 bases and the J segment 8 bases; nucleotides outside the gene matches: 11. CDR3 amino acids: CASSQGGAMRGYTF. The CDR3 DNA sequence: TGTGCCAGCAGCCAGGGGGGAGCTATGAGGGGCTACACCTTC. The full variable domain, in which reference TRBV7-8 and TRBJ1-2 provide the parts outside the CDR3, is GAGVSQSPRYKVAKRGQDVALRCDPISGHVSLFWYQQALGQGPEFLTYFQNEAQLDKSGLPSDRFFAERPEGSVSTLKIQRTQQEDSAVYLCASSQGGAMRGYTFGSGTRLTVV.

The V and J genes are TRBV28 and TRBJ1-3; D unclear. CDR3 length: 15 amino acids. The V gene lost 6 bases and the J gene lost 4 bases, with 16 bases spanning the gap. Germline assignment: CDR1 MDHEN and CDR2 SYDVKM. CDR3 in DNA: TGTGCCAGCAGCCCAATCTCCAGGTGGGGAAACACCATATATTTT. Encoded protein: CASSPISRWGNTIYF. Full variable domain (remainder filled in from reference TRBV28 and TRBJ1-3): DVKVTQSSRYLVKRTGEKVFLECVQDMDHENMFWYRQDPGLGLRLIYFSYDVKMKEKGDIPEGYSVSREKKERFSLILESASTNQTSMYLCASSPISRWGNTIYFGEGSWLTVV.

V gene TRBV28 combines with J gene TRBJ1-1; 12 positions agree with TRBD1. The V and J ends lost 8 bases and 6 bases, in that order; junction bases with no gene match: 7. The length of the CDR3 is 14 residues. CDR1 and CDR2 from the germline V gene are MDHEN and SYDVKM. The CDR3 DNA follows: TGTGCCAGCGGGACAGGGGGCTCAGGGGCTGAAGCTTTCTTT. Its protein is CASGTGGSGAEAFF.

The V and J genes are TRBV4-3 and TRBJ1-1; D gene ambiguous. Per the germline V gene, CDR1 is LGHNA and CDR2 is YSLEER. The CDR3 runs to 13 residues. V lost 0 bases to trimming and J lost 3 bases, with 5 bases between them. For the CDR3, the DNA is TGCGCCAGCAGCCAAGATTCGGACACTGAAGCTTTCTTT. As protein: CASSQDSDTEAFF.

This chain's CDR3 is CASSIKEGYTEAFF. The CDR3 coding sequence is TGTGCCAGTAGTATAAAGGAGGGCTACACTGAAGCTTTCTTT. The chain has TRBV19 and TRBJ1-1, with D hard to call. Germline assignment: CDR1 LNHDA and CDR2 SQIVND (reference sequence). The CDR3 extends over 14 amino acids. The V end was cut by 2 bases, the J end by 3 bases, with 10 bases between.